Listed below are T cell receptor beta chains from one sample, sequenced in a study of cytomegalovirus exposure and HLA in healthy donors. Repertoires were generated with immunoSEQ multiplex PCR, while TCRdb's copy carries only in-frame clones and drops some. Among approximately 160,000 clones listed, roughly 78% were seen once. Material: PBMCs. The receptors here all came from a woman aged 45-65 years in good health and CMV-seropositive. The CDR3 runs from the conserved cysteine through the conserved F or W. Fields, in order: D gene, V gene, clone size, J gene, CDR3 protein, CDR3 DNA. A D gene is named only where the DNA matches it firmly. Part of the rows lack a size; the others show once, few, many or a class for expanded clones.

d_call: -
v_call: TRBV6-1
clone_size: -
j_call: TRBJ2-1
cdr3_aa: CASSVSRGGYDEQFF
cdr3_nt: TGTGCCAGCAGTGTTTCAAGAGGGGGTTACGATGAGCAGTTCTTC

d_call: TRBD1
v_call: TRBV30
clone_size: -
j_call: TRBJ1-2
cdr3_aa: CAWSLQGPNYGYTF
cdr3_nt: TGTGCCTGGAGCTTACAGGGGCCTAACTATGGCTACACCTTC

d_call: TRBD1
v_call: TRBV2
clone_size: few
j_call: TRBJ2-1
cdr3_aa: CASSEGQGRGVVKQFF
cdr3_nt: TGTGCCAGCAGTGAAGGACAGGGAAGAGGAGTGGTCAAGCAGTTCTTC

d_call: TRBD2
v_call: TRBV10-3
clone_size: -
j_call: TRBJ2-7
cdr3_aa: CAISALAGSSYEQYF
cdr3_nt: TGTGCCATCAGTGCCCTAGCGGGAAGCTCCTACGAGCAGTACTTC

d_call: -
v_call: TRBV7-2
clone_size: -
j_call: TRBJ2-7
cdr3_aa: CASSLARQLIYYEQYF
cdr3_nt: TGTGCCAGCAGCTTAGCGCGACAGTTAATCTACTACGAGCAGTACTTC

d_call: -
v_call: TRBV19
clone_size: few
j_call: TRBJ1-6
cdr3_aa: CASSIQGVLFDNSPLHF
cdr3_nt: TGTGCCAGTAGTATACAGGGTGTGCTTTTCGATAATTCACCCCTCCACTTT

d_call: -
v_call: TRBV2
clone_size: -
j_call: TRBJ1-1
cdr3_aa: CASRANTEAFF
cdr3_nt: TGTGCCAGCAGGGCGAACACTGAAGCTTTCTTT

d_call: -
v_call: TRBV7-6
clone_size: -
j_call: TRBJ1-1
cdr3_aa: CASGEMGGSRARATEAFF
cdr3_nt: TGTGCCAGCGGGGAAATGGGGGGGTCCAGGGCTCGTGCGACTGAAGCTTTCTTT

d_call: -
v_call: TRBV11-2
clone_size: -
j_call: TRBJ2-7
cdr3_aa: CASSFFYEQYF
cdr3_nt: TGTGCCAGCAGCTTCTTCTACGAGCAGTACTTC

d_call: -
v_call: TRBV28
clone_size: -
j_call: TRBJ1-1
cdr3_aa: CASSVTGIWGNTEAFF
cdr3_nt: TGTGCCAGCAGTGTCACAGGGATATGGGGGAACACTGAAGCTTTCTTT

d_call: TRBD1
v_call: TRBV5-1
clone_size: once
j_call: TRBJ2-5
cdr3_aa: CASSSKQGVWETQYF
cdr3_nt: TGCGCCAGCAGCTCAAAACAGGGGGTTTGGGAGACCCAGTACTTC

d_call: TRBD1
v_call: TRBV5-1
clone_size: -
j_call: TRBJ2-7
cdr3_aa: CASSLAGGDEQYF
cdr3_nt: TGCGCCAGCAGCCTGGCAGGGGGCGACGAGCAGTACTTC

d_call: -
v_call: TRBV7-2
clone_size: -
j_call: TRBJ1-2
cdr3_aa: CASSLAIAPPAYGYTF
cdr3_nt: TGTGCCAGCAGCTTAGCTATAGCACCTCCCGCCTATGGCTACACCTTC

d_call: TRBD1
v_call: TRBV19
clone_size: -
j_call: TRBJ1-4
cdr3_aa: CASSPPPGTGIMTNEKLFF
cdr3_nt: TGTGCCAGTAGTCCCCCCCCCGGGACAGGGATAATGACTAATGAAAAACTGTTTTTT

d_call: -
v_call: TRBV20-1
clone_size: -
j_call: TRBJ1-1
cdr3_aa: CSARGPRVAFF
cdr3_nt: TGCAGTGCTAGGGGTCCGAGGGTTGCTTTCTTT

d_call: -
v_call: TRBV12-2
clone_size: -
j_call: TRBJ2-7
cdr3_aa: CAREPKAYEQYF
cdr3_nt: TGTGCCCGGGAGCCCAAGGCCTACGAGCAGTACTTC

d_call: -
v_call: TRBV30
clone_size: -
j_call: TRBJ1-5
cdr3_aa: CAWSARGWNQPQHF
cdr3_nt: TGTGCCTGGAGTGCCAGGGGATGGAATCAGCCCCAGCATTTT

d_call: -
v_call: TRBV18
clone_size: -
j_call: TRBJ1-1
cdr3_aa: CASSPPEITEAFF
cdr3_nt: TGTGCCAGCTCACCGCCAGAAATCACTGAAGCTTTCTTT

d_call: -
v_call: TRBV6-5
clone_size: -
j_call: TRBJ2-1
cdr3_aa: CASSSVAGGTEQFF
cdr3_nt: TGTGCCAGCAGTTCCGTCGCCGGTGGTACCGAGCAGTTCTTC

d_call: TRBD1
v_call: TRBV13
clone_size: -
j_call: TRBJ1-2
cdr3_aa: CASSDGTADYGYTF
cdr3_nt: TGTGCCAGCAGCGACGGGACAGCCGACTATGGCTACACCTTC

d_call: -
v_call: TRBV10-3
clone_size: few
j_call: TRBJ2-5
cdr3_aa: CAIRQGGRETQYF
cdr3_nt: TGTGCCATCCGGCAGGGGGGTCGGGAGACCCAGTACTTC

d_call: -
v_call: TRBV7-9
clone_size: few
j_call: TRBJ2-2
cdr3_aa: CSFSRRVATGELFF
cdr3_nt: TGTTCCTTCTCACGCCGGGTTGCAACCGGGGAGCTGTTTTTT

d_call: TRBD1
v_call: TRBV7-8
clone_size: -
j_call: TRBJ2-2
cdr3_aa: CASSLDRGLAGELFF
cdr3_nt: TGTGCCAGCAGCTTGGACAGGGGGCTCGCCGGGGAGCTGTTTTTT

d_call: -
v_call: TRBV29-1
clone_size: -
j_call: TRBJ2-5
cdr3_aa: CSVAGIEETQYF
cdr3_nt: TGCAGCGTTGCAGGTATTGAAGAGACCCAGTACTTC

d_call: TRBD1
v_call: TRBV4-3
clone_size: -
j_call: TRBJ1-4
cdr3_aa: CASSQSLPGGEKLFF
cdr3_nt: TGCGCCAGCAGCCAATCTTTACCAGGGGGTGAAAAACTGTTTTTT

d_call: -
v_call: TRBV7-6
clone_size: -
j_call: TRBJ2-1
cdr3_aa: CASSLDQGTYNEQFF
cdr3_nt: TGTGCCAGCAGCTTGGACCAGGGGACCTACAATGAGCAGTTCTTC

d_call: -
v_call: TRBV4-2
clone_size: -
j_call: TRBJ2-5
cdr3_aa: CASSQGAQETQYF
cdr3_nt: TGTGCCAGCAGCCAGGGGGCCCAAGAGACCCAGTACTTC

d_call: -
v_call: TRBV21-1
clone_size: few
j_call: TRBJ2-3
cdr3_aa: CASSPVCWAGPTDTQYF
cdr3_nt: TGTGCCAGCAGCCCCGTCTGTTGGGCGGGCCCTACAGATACGCAGTATTTT

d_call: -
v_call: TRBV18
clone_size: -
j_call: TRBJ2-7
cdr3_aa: CASSPSTGTYEQYF
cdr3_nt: TGTGCCAGCTCACCATCCACAGGCACCTACGAGCAGTACTTC

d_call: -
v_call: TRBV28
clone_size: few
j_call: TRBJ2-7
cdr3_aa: CASSLQGYEQYF
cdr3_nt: TGTGCCAGCAGTTTACAGGGGTACGAGCAGTACTTC

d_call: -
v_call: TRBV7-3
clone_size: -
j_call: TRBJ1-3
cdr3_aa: CASSLRPGFGNTIYF
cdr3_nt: TGTGCCAGCAGCTTAAGGCCAGGGTTCGGAAACACCATATATTTT

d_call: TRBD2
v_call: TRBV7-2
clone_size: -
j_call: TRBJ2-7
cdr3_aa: CASSLALTSFLEQYF
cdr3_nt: TGTGCCAGCAGCTTAGCCCTGACTAGCTTCCTCGAGCAGTACTTC

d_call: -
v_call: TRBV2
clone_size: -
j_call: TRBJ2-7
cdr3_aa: CASSESPQGYEQYF
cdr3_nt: TGTGCCAGCAGTGAGTCCCCTCAGGGGTACGAGCAGTACTTC

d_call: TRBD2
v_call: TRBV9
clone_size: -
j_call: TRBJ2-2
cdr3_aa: CASSVESAGAGELFF
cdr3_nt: TGTGCCAGCAGCGTAGAAAGTGCGGGGGCCGGGGAGCTGTTTTTT

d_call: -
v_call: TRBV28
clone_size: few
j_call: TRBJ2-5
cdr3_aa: CASKSAGKTQYF
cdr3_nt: TGTGCCAGCAAATCTGCGGGAAAGACCCAGTACTTC

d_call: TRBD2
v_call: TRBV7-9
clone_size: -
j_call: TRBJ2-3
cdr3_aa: CASSLSLAGVIDTQYF
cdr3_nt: TGTGCCAGCAGTCTTAGCCTAGCGGGGGTTATAGATACGCAGTATTTT

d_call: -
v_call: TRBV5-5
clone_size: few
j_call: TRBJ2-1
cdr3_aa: CATNQGEGLYEQFF
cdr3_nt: TGTGCCACCAATCAAGGGGAAGGATTGTATGAGCAGTTCTTC

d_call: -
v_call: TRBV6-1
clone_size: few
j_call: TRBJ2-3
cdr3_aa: CASSERTASTDTQYF
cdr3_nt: TGTGCCAGCAGTGAAAGAACAGCTAGCACAGATACGCAGTATTTT